This TCR beta chain was captured by sequencing in a study of T cells in women clearing cervical HPV infection. About this clone: Read data end 3 residues before the CDR3 end; the end is taken from the germline J gene.

This CDR3 has 13 amino acids. Germline lookup yields CDR1 DFQATT and CDR2 SNEGSKA (reference sequence). The V gene end was trimmed by 3 bases and the J gene end by 10 bases; junction bases not matched to a gene: 5. Method: immunoSEQ multiplex PCR; TCRdb's copy keeps in-frame clones and lacks some. Recorded for this sample: about 22,000 clones. The chain has TRBV20-1 and TRBJ1-6; 8 bases align to TRBD1. Sequenced input: blood buffy coat. The TCR originated in a woman aged 18 to 75 with a cervical HPV16 infection that either progressed to CIN3+ or cleared (not recorded which). The CDR3 reads CSASGQGASPLHF. Incomplete CDR3 DNA: TGCAGTGCTAGTGGACAGGGCGCGTCACCC.